This entry concerns a single T cell receptor beta chain. Its antigen remains unidentified. The sample holds no much larger clone one base away, and base qualities are not on file. This sample stems from a study of T cells after yellow fever vaccination (dated by TCRdb to the late 2010s). Study-level background: The SMART-Seq v4 Ultra Low Input RNA kit was used to prepare libraries from fractions with low cell numbers. To follow T-cell clones before and after both primary and booster YFV17D yellow fever vaccination, bulk TCR alpha and beta repertoires underwent longitudinal sequencing. Two healthy male donors, one aged 18 to 30 and one aged 30 to 40 years, made up the cohort. Blood was collected at multiple timepoints before and after primary and secondary immunization, and bulk PBMC replicates and cell subsets were isolated. Study-wide findings and limitations: Most clones expanded after primary vaccination were re-detected after the booster (96% of CD4 and about nine tenths of CD8), suggesting broad memory maintenance. Because the study included only a couple of donors, the extent to which the findings can be generalized is limited. Computational filtering was required because FACS-sorted repertoires could contain abundant contaminating clonotypes from the bulk population. A small fraction of clonotypes appeared in both the CD4 and CD8 compartments, likely as a result of convergent recombination. The secondary T-cell response was found to be weaker but faster than the primary response, with a peak reached on day 5 rather than on day 15.

In light of the paper, this sample's treatment or condition label describes: live attenuated yellow fever vaccine strain. Two biological replicates of bulk PBMCs were collected at each blood-draw timepoint. PBMCs were isolated from peripheral blood using a standard Ficoll-Paque protocol. TriZol was used to extract RNA from bulk PBMCs, from CD4 and CD8 fractions, and from dextramer-positive and dextramer-negative fractions. The instrument given in TCRdb is Illumina NovaSeq 6000. Synthesis of TCR cDNA relied on 5'RACE template switching, a step that introduced a universal primer site along with unique molecular identifiers. cDNA synthesis was primed from both the TCR alpha and TCR beta constant segments. Library amplification involved two PCR steps, and the second step added sample barcodes and sequencing adapters. Sequencing of libraries was performed on Illumina HiSeq 2500 (2x100 bp) or NovaSeq (2x150 bp). Per the authors' processing: MIGEC was used to demultiplex reads and collapse the reads into UMI consensus sequences, and MiXCR was used for V(D)J alignment. Vaccine-responding clonotypes were identified with edgeR using replicate PBMC samples, with FDR below 0.01 and a log2 fold change above 5 up to day 15 being required. Bulk clonotypes were assigned CD4 or CD8 identity according to which sequenced CD4 or CD8 repertoire held them at higher abundance. TCRdb cleaned the public reads at Q25 with fastp, built clones with MiXCR and kept in-frame beta chains. Each CDR3 protein appears once, grouped with its most common genes and DNA. What appears here as the V and J calls and clone size reflects TCRdb's work, not the paper's. The sample yields a few hundred thousand distinct CDR3 sequences; approximately 4.3% were counted once. The ten largest clones capture approximately 19% of the sample.

The specimen comprised PBMCs, sampled 15 days after the yellow fever booster vaccination. The sequence derives from a man aged 18 to 30 who received the YFV17D yellow fever vaccine.

The encoded CDR3 is CASGISQAYNEQFF. The DNA reads TGTGCCAGCGGAATATCGCAGGCTTACAATGAGCAGTTCTTC. This sequence uses TRBV27 and TRBJ2-1, with no confidently assigned D gene. Looking up the germline V gene (reference sequence) yields CDR1 MNHEY and CDR2 SMNVEV. V is reduced by 8 bases and J by 4 bases, leaving a spacing of 15 bases between them. Its CDR3 holds 14 amino acids, cysteine through phenylalanine. The DNA shown is the 42-base CDR3, in frame from base 1.